Listed below are T cell receptor beta chains from one sample, sequenced in a study of cytomegalovirus exposure and HLA in healthy donors. Produced via immunoSEQ multiplex PCR; TCRdb's table is partial and in-frame only. The sample has about 200,000 clones, around 82% seen once; the top ten hold approximately 1.8%. Sequences were obtained from PBMCs. The receptor source for this set is a man between 18 and 29 years old in good health and CMV-seronegative. CDR3s include the opening cysteine and the closing phenylalanine or tryptophan. The D gene is left open where the match is weak. Part of the rows lack a size; the others show once, few, many or a class for expanded clones.

CDR3nt: TGTGCCAGCAGCGGGGGGCAAGAGACCCAGTACTTC
CDR3aa: CASSGGQETQYF
v_gene: TRBV7-9
j_gene: TRBJ2-5
d_gene: .
abundance: few

CDR3nt: TGTGCCAGTACCCCTGCGGGGGCCTACGAGCAGTACTTC
CDR3aa: CASTPAGAYEQYF
v_gene: TRBV19
j_gene: TRBJ2-7
d_gene: TRBD2
abundance: .

CDR3nt: TGTGCCAGCAGCATCACACCGAACACTGAAGCTTTCTTT
CDR3aa: CASSITPNTEAFF
v_gene: TRBV7-9
j_gene: TRBJ1-1
d_gene: .
abundance: .

CDR3nt: TGTGCCAGTTTAGCGGGTAGTTCCTACGAGCAGTACTTC
CDR3aa: CASLAGSSYEQYF
v_gene: TRBV2
j_gene: TRBJ2-7
d_gene: TRBD2
abundance: .

CDR3nt: TGTGCCAGCAGCTTAGATGGCGGATACGAGCAGTACTTC
CDR3aa: CASSLDGGYEQYF
v_gene: TRBV11-3
j_gene: TRBJ2-7
d_gene: .
abundance: .

CDR3nt: TGTGCCAGCAGTCCGATAGACAGGCCAAGGGAGCAGTACTTC
CDR3aa: CASSPIDRPREQYF
v_gene: TRBV27
j_gene: TRBJ2-7
d_gene: .
abundance: .

CDR3nt: TGTGCCAGCAGCGTGCTTCCGGGACAGGGGGCCGAGCAGTACTTC
CDR3aa: CASSVLPGQGAEQYF
v_gene: TRBV9
j_gene: TRBJ2-7
d_gene: TRBD1
abundance: .

CDR3nt: TGTGCCAGCAGCTCTACAGGGGGCTTTGGAGATACGCAGTATTTT
CDR3aa: CASSSTGGFGDTQYF
v_gene: TRBV7-8
j_gene: TRBJ2-3
d_gene: TRBD1
abundance: .

CDR3nt: TGCGCCAGCAGCCAAGATGTGGGAGCAGGGAGGGATACGCAGTATTTT
CDR3aa: CASSQDVGAGRDTQYF
v_gene: TRBV4-1
j_gene: TRBJ2-3
d_gene: .
abundance: .

CDR3nt: TGCGCCAGCAGCACCTGGACTAGCGGGGGGGCTACAGATACGCAGTATTTT
CDR3aa: CASSTWTSGGATDTQYF
v_gene: TRBV5-1
j_gene: TRBJ2-3
d_gene: TRBD2
abundance: .

CDR3nt: TGTGCCAGCAGCTCGGGGGGGTCGGACCAGCCCCAGCATTTT
CDR3aa: CASSSGGSDQPQHF
v_gene: TRBV5-4
j_gene: TRBJ1-5
d_gene: .
abundance: .

CDR3nt: TGTGCCAGCAGCTTCGGGAGCTCCTACGAGCAGTACTTC
CDR3aa: CASSFGSSYEQYF
v_gene: TRBV5-4
j_gene: TRBJ2-7
d_gene: .
abundance: .

CDR3nt: TGTGCTAGTGGTTTGTCGAATAACAGAGTGGTACGAGACTATGGCTACACCTTC
CDR3aa: CASGLSNNRVVRDYGYTF
v_gene: TRBV12-5
j_gene: TRBJ1-2
d_gene: .
abundance: few

CDR3nt: TGTGCCATGGCAGGGGGTCGCCAAGAGACCCAGTACTTC
CDR3aa: CAMAGGRQETQYF
v_gene: TRBV10-3
j_gene: TRBJ2-5
d_gene: TRBD1
abundance: .

CDR3nt: TGTGCCAGCAGTCCCGACAGGTCAGTCACCTACGAGCAGTACTTC
CDR3aa: CASSPDRSVTYEQYF
v_gene: TRBV5-5
j_gene: TRBJ2-7
d_gene: .
abundance: .

CDR3nt: TGTGCCATCAGTGTAGCCGGGACTAAACAAGAGACCCAGTACTTC
CDR3aa: CAISVAGTKQETQYF
v_gene: TRBV10-3
j_gene: TRBJ2-5
d_gene: TRBD2
abundance: .

CDR3nt: TGCGCCAGCAGTAAACCGACACGACTAGCGGGGGCGCGCACAGATACGCAGTATTTT
CDR3aa: CASSKPTRLAGARTDTQYF
v_gene: TRBV10-2
j_gene: TRBJ2-3
d_gene: TRBD2
abundance: .

CDR3nt: TGTGCCAGCAGCCCCGGGACAGGGAATGAAAAACTGTTTTTT
CDR3aa: CASSPGTGNEKLFF
v_gene: TRBV7-8
j_gene: TRBJ1-4
d_gene: TRBD1
abundance: .

CDR3nt: TGTGCCAGCAGTTTACCCGGCGTTCAGGCCGGGGAGCTGTTTTTT
CDR3aa: CASSLPGVQAGELFF
v_gene: TRBV28
j_gene: TRBJ2-2
d_gene: .
abundance: .

CDR3nt: TGTGCCAGCAGTTTAGACAAAGTGGGTACTGAAGCTTTCTTT
CDR3aa: CASSLDKVGTEAFF
v_gene: TRBV27
j_gene: TRBJ1-1
d_gene: .
abundance: .

CDR3nt: TGTGCCAGCAGCTTAGCGGGTACCCGCCAAGAGACCCAGTACTTC
CDR3aa: CASSLAGTRQETQYF
v_gene: TRBV11-2
j_gene: TRBJ2-5
d_gene: .
abundance: .

CDR3nt: TGTGCCAGCAGCGGAGGAGGTGGCCAGTCCCAGTACTTC
CDR3aa: CASSGGGGQSQYF
v_gene: TRBV9
j_gene: TRBJ2-5
d_gene: .
abundance: .

CDR3nt: TGCAGCGTCCCGACAGGGGGTGGAGAGACCCAGTACTTC
CDR3aa: CSVPTGGGETQYF
v_gene: TRBV29-1
j_gene: TRBJ2-5
d_gene: TRBD1
abundance: .

CDR3nt: TGTGCCAGCACCTCGGACAGGGGCCGTCCTGGCTACACCTTC
CDR3aa: CASTSDRGRPGYTF
v_gene: TRBV9
j_gene: TRBJ1-2
d_gene: TRBD1
abundance: .

CDR3nt: TGCGCCAGCAGCTTGAGGAAGAGCGGAATAAACCAAGAGACCCAGTACTTC
CDR3aa: CASSLRKSGINQETQYF
v_gene: TRBV5-1
j_gene: TRBJ2-5
d_gene: .
abundance: .

CDR3nt: TGTGCCAGCAGCTTTCGGGACAGGGGACAGACCCAGTACTTC
CDR3aa: CASSFRDRGQTQYF
v_gene: TRBV6-7
j_gene: TRBJ2-5
d_gene: TRBD1
abundance: .

CDR3nt: TGTGCCAGCAGAGACCCCGGGACATCCAACTATGGCTACACCTTC
CDR3aa: CASRDPGTSNYGYTF
v_gene: TRBV6-5
j_gene: TRBJ1-2
d_gene: .
abundance: .

CDR3nt: TGTGCCAGCTCACTAGAGGACAGCCCCGACTCCTACGAGCAGTACTTC
CDR3aa: CASSLEDSPDSYEQYF
v_gene: TRBV18
j_gene: TRBJ2-7
d_gene: .
abundance: few

CDR3nt: TGTGCCAGCAGCGGGACAGCCCGCAATCAGCCCCAGCATTTT
CDR3aa: CASSGTARNQPQHF
v_gene: TRBV5-5
j_gene: TRBJ1-5
d_gene: TRBD1
abundance: .

CDR3nt: TGTGCCAGCAGCCAAAGGACTAACGCATACGAGCAGTACTTC
CDR3aa: CASSQRTNAYEQYF
v_gene: TRBV7-2
j_gene: TRBJ2-7
d_gene: .
abundance: .

CDR3nt: TGTGCCAGCAGCCAAACAGGTGTGGCCGAGCAGTACTTC
CDR3aa: CASSQTGVAEQYF
v_gene: TRBV9
j_gene: TRBJ2-7
d_gene: .
abundance: .

CDR3nt: TGTGCCAGCGTTCTAGCGGGAGCCTCTCGTGAGCAGTACTTC
CDR3aa: CASVLAGASREQYF
v_gene: TRBV5-5
j_gene: TRBJ2-7
d_gene: TRBD2
abundance: .

CDR3nt: TGTGCCAGCAGCTTAAGCAGGACAGCTTGGAATGTAGATACGCAGTATTTT
CDR3aa: CASSLSRTAWNVDTQYF
v_gene: TRBV7-9
j_gene: TRBJ2-3
d_gene: .
abundance: .

CDR3nt: TGTGCCAGCAGCTTAGATTTCCCCGGGACAGGGGGCCGGTTTTCCGGCTACACCTTC
CDR3aa: CASSLDFPGTGGRFSGYTF
v_gene: TRBV7-9
j_gene: TRBJ1-2
d_gene: TRBD1
abundance: .

CDR3nt: TGCGCCAGCAGCCAAGATGTTATCCGGGACAGATATTTT
CDR3aa: CASSQDVIRDRYF
v_gene: TRBV4-1
j_gene: TRBJ1-3
d_gene: TRBD1
abundance: .

CDR3nt: TGTGCCAGCAGCGTAGCCGTTAGCACTGAAGCTTTCTTT
CDR3aa: CASSVAVSTEAFF
v_gene: TRBV9
j_gene: TRBJ1-1
d_gene: .
abundance: few

CDR3nt: TGTGCCAGCAGCCCCCCAGGGGGAGGCGAGCAGTACTTC
CDR3aa: CASSPPGGGEQYF
v_gene: TRBV9
j_gene: TRBJ2-7
d_gene: .
abundance: .

CDR3nt: TGTGCCAGCAGTGCCCCAGGGACTGGCACTGAAGCTTTCTTT
CDR3aa: CASSAPGTGTEAFF
v_gene: TRBV6-1
j_gene: TRBJ1-1
d_gene: .
abundance: .

CDR3nt: TGTGCCAGCAGCGTAGAGGGAGAGACTAATCAGCCCCAGCATTTT
CDR3aa: CASSVEGETNQPQHF
v_gene: TRBV9
j_gene: TRBJ1-5
d_gene: .
abundance: .

CDR3nt: TGTGCCAGCAGTTCGGGAGCGGGAGTGGGCACAGATACGCAGTATTTT
CDR3aa: CASSSGAGVGTDTQYF
v_gene: TRBV27
j_gene: TRBJ2-3
d_gene: TRBD2
abundance: .

CDR3nt: TGTGCCAGCAGTTACGGTTTTGGCGGAGGCTACAATGAGCAGTTCTTC
CDR3aa: CASSYGFGGGYNEQFF
v_gene: TRBV6-6
j_gene: TRBJ2-1
d_gene: .
abundance: .

CDR3nt: TGTGCCAGCAGCGGCTCCAGGGCGCGAAATGAAAAACTGTTTTTT
CDR3aa: CASSGSRARNEKLFF
v_gene: TRBV11-2
j_gene: TRBJ1-4
d_gene: .
abundance: .

CDR3nt: TGCAGCGTTCGAGGCCAGTCAACTAATGAAAAACTGTTTTTT
CDR3aa: CSVRGQSTNEKLFF
v_gene: TRBV29-1
j_gene: TRBJ1-4
d_gene: .
abundance: .

CDR3nt: TGTGCCAGCAGCTTAGCTTCGACCAGCGGGTCTGGCTACACCTTC
CDR3aa: CASSLASTSGSGYTF
v_gene: TRBV7-6
j_gene: TRBJ1-2
d_gene: .
abundance: .

CDR3nt: TGCGCCAGCAGCCCCGGGAGTGCGGGAGCACAAGAGACCCAGTACTTC
CDR3aa: CASSPGSAGAQETQYF
v_gene: TRBV5-1
j_gene: TRBJ2-5
d_gene: TRBD2
abundance: .

CDR3nt: TGTGCCAGCAGTCTAACAGGGGCTGGCGGCTACACCTTC
CDR3aa: CASSLTGAGGYTF
v_gene: TRBV6-6
j_gene: TRBJ1-2
d_gene: TRBD1
abundance: .

CDR3nt: TGTGCCTGGACCGGGGGGCCCTACAATGAGCAGTTCTTC
CDR3aa: CAWTGGPYNEQFF
v_gene: TRBV30
j_gene: TRBJ2-1
d_gene: .
abundance: .

CDR3nt: TGTGCCAGCAGCCCCGCCGGAACGGGAGCCAATGAGCAGTTCTTC
CDR3aa: CASSPAGTGANEQFF
v_gene: TRBV7-9
j_gene: TRBJ2-1
d_gene: .
abundance: .